These 26 T cell receptor beta chains came from one sample sequenced in a study of OX40 agonist ivuxolimab in advanced cancers. Clones were sequenced by immunoSEQ multiplex PCR, and TCRdb holds only the in-frame ones, with some missing. Of some 13,000 clones in the sample, about 94% were seen once. Sequencing used CD4+ or CD8+ T cells sorted from blood, obtained in a trial of the OX40 agonist ivuxolimab. Source of these receptors: an adult with an advanced solid tumor such as melanoma, head and neck, liver or kidney cancer.

In DNA, the CDR3 is TGTGCCAGCAGTTTACGGCGGGGGGGACAGTACCAAGAGACCCAGTACTTC. This sequence encodes CASSLRRGGQYQETQYF. This chain joins TRBV27 and TRBJ2-5, with 9 bases identical to TRBD2. V shed 2 bases and J 0 bases; nucleotides not matched to a gene: 7. Germline V gene lookup returns CDR1 MNHEY and CDR2 SMNVEV (reference sequence). The CDR3 is 17 residues long.

The rearrangement joins TRBV7-6 to TRBJ2-1, with 13 bases aligning to TRBD2. Germline CDR1 SGHVS, CDR2 FNYEAQ. The CDR3 loop spans 16 amino acids. The junction had 5 bases not matched to a gene; V was cut back by 4 bases and J by 5 bases. CDR3 nucleotide sequence: TGTGCCAGCAGCTCTCGGACTAGCGGGAGACACAATGAGCAGTTCTTC. This sequence encodes CASSSRTSGRHNEQFF. The full variable domain, with the rest looked up from reference TRBV7-6 and TRBJ2-1, is GAGVSQSPRYKVTKRGQDVALRCDPISGHVSLYWYRQALGQGPEFLTYFNYEAQQDKSGLPNDRFSAERPEGSISTLTIQRTEQRDSAMYRCASSSRTSGRHNEQFFGPGTRLTVL.

This clone has only one observation. The CDR3 bases are TGTGCCAGCAGCTACAGGGGTGGCGAGCAGTACTTC. Protein product: CASSYRGGEQYF. The V call is TRBV5-4, the J call TRBJ2-7; 7 bases line up with TRBD1. Germline CDR1 and CDR2: SGHNT and YYREEE (reference sequence). With 3 bases clipped from V and 6 bases from J, the junction kept 3 bases outside the gene matches. The CDR3 consists of 12 residues. The complete variable domain, with remaining parts taken from reference TRBV5-4 and TRBJ2-7, reads ETGVTQSPTHLIKTRGQQVTLRCSSQSGHNTVSWYQQALGQGPQFIFQYYREEENGRGNFPPRFSGLQFPNYSSELNVNALELDDSALYLCASSYRGGEQYFGPGTRLTVT.

The J gene is TRBJ2-3, the V gene TRBV9; 7 bases are shared with TRBD1. The junction had 6 bases not matched to a gene; V was cut back by 4 bases and J by 4 bases. This CDR3 is built from 14 residues. The germline CDR1 and CDR2 sequences are SGDLS and YYNGEE. In DNA form, the CDR3 reads TGTGCCAGCAGCCCTGGACAGGCCGCAGATACGCAGTATTTT. This sequence encodes CASSPGQAADTQYF. The full variable domain, its missing parts supplied by reference TRBV9 and TRBJ2-3, is DSGVTQTPKHLITATGQRVTLRCSPRSGDLSVYWYQQSLDQGLQFLIQYYNGEERAKGNILERFSAQQFPDLHSELNLSSLELGDSALYFCASSPGQAADTQYFGPGTRLTVL.

The chain joins TRBV19 to TRBJ1-5; D unresolved. The ends were cut back, 3 bases at V and 4 bases at J, with 7 bases in the middle. Germline CDR1 and CDR2: LNHDA and SQIVND (reference sequence). The CDR3 runs 13 residues. The CDR3 protein is CASSMAGNQPQHF. For the CDR3, the DNA is TGTGCCAGTAGTATGGCGGGTAATCAGCCCCAGCATTTT.

The genes are TRBV6-5 and TRBJ1-4; D not resolved. This CDR3 has 15 amino acids. The V gene's germline CDR1 is MNHEY and CDR2 SVGAGI. With 0 bases removed from V and 0 bases from J, the gap between germline ends came to 5 bases. CDR3 nucleotides: TGTGCCAGCAGTTACTCCGGAGCAACTAATGAAAAACTGTTTTTT. The encoded protein is CASSYSGATNEKLFF.

The chain uses TRBV27 and TRBJ2-2, with D uncertain. Trimming shortened V by 1 base and J by 5 bases, and 5 bases separated the two germline ends. This CDR3 contains 13 residues. Germline CDR1 and CDR2: MNHEY and SMNVEV (reference sequence). This CDR3 is CASSLWGTGELFF. The CDR3 DNA reads as TGTGCCAGCAGTTTATGGGGTACCGGGGAGCTGTTTTTT.

The gene calls are TRBV5-1 and TRBJ2-1, with TRBD1 matching over 8 bases. Per the germline V gene, CDR1 is SGHRS and CDR2 is YFSETQ. The CDR3 sequence is 17 residues long. V shed 4 bases and J 4 bases; nucleotides not matched to a gene: 13. CDR3 amino acids: CASSPEGPGGLYNEQFF. The CDR3 nucleotides read TGCGCCAGCAGCCCCGAGGGACCAGGGGGCTTATACAATGAGCAGTTCTTC.

This chain joins TRBV29-1 and TRBJ2-1; 9 bases map to TRBD2. After removal of 0 bases from V and 3 bases from J, the junction contained 6 bases not matched to a gene. Germline lookup yields CDR1 SQVTM and CDR2 ANQGSEA. This CDR3 has 16 residues. CDR3 sequence: CSVEEVLAGDYNEQFF. The CDR3 nucleotides are TGCAGCGTTGAAGAAGTGTTAGCGGGGGACTACAATGAGCAGTTCTTC.

The chain links TRBV19 to TRBJ1-1; a possible D gene is TRBD1 (5 bases). Per germline, CDR1 LNHDA and CDR2 SQIVND (reference sequence). The ends were cut back, 5 bases at V and 3 bases at J, with 10 bases in the middle. This CDR3 region has 13 residues. The CDR3: CASSLSGYTEAFF. CDR3 bases: TGTGCCAGTAGTCTCTCAGGGTACACTGAAGCTTTCTTT. The complete variable domain, with remaining parts taken from reference TRBV19 and TRBJ1-1, reads DGGITQSPKYLFRKEGQNVTLSCEQNLNHDAMYWYRQDPGQGLRLIYYSQIVNDFQKGDIAEGYSVSREKKESFPLTVTSAQKNPTAFYLCASSLSGYTEAFFGQGTRLTVV.

The chain uses TRBV27 and TRBJ2-2; tentatively, D is TRBD1 or TRBD2 (5 bases each). Between the trimmed V and J ends, which lost 7 bases and 3 bases, there was a span of 21 bases. Germline V lookup: CDR1 MNHEY, CDR2 SMNVEV (reference sequence). This CDR3 has 17 amino acids. The CDR3 DNA sequence: TGTGCCAGCAAAAGTCTGGTGCTACTAGGGGACACCGGGGAGCTGTTTTTT. Translating it yields CASKSLVLLGDTGELFF.

The genes are TRBV11-2 and TRBJ2-7, with D tentatively TRBD1 (6 bases). The germline V gene has CDR1 SGHAT and CDR2 FQNNGV. Trimming stripped 4 bases from V and 5 bases from J, with 24 bases between. There are 17 residues in the CDR3. The CDR3 protein is CASSSRGQLTGLNEQYF. For the CDR3, the DNA is TGTGCCAGCAGCTCCCGAGGCCAGTTGACAGGTTTAAACGAGCAGTACTTC.

The V and J genes are TRBV19 and TRBJ2-7; D call uncertain. There are 12 residues in the CDR3. V was shortened by 3 bases and J by 1 base, with 4 bases between the two germline ends. Germline CDR1 reads LNHDA; CDR2 reads SQIVND (reference sequence). The CDR3 here is CASSMGSYEQYF. The CDR3 bases are TGTGCCAGTAGTATGGGGTCCTACGAGCAGTACTTC.

The CDR3 DNA is TGCAGCGTGGAGGGGACAGGGCTTACCTACGAGCAGTACTTC. This sequence encodes CSVEGTGLTYEQYF. The rearrangement joins TRBV29-1 to TRBJ2-7; the match to TRBD1 covers 9 bases. V shed 6 bases, J shed 2 bases, and the junction held 8 bases outside the gene matches. This CDR3 has 14 amino acids. CDR1 SQVTM and CDR2 ANQGSEA come from the germline V gene.

This rearrangement joins TRBV7-3 to TRBJ1-1; no clear D. The CDR3 sequence is 14 residues long. Germline V gives CDR1 SGHTA, CDR2 FQGTGA. The V end lost 3 bases, the J end lost 1 base, and 9 bases lay between the germline ends. The CDR3 bases are TGTGCCAGCAGCTTCACCACTGGGAACACTGAAGCTTTCTTT. Its translation is CASSFTTGNTEAFF.

This clone was observed a single time. The J gene is TRBJ2-3, the V gene TRBV2, with TRBD2 matching 9 bases. Germline trimming cut 8 bases from V and 1 base from J; bases unmatched to any gene: 10. There are 16 residues in the CDR3. Germline CDR1 and CDR2: SNHLY and FYNNEI. The CDR3 region is CASRPLTSGGTDTQYF. In DNA, the CDR3 is TGTGCCAGCCGTCCTTTGACTAGCGGAGGCACAGATACGCAGTATTTT.

V and J are TRBV5-1 and TRBJ2-7; 11 positions agree with TRBD2. Trimming at V came to 6 bases and at J to 3 bases, leaving 2 bases not matched to a gene. CDR1 and CDR2 from the germline V gene are SGHRS and YFSETQ. The CDR3 contains 13 residues. The CDR3 is CASTGTSGYEQYF. The CDR3 DNA is TGCGCCAGCACCGGGACTAGCGGCTACGAGCAGTACTTC.

The rearrangement links TRBV28 to TRBJ1-5; 10 bases align to TRBD1. The ends lost 6 bases at V and 4 bases at J; junction bases unmatched: 6. The germline V gene encodes CDR1 MDHEN and CDR2 SYDVKM. The CDR3 is made up of 15 amino acids. Here the CDR3 DNA reads TGTGCCAGCAGCACGGGGACAGGGGTGAATCAGCCCCAGCATTTT. This codes for CASSTGTGVNQPQHF.

This CDR3 reads CASSSGSTNQPQHF. The CDR3 DNA follows: TGTGCCAGCAGCTCCGGGAGTACAAATCAGCCCCAGCATTTT. The chain combines TRBV7-9 with TRBJ1-5; D not resolved. Trimming removed 4 bases from V and 4 bases from J, with 11 bases in between. Per germline, CDR1 SEHNR and CDR2 FQNEAQ (reference sequence). CDR3 length equals 14 residues.

The chain uses TRBV4-1 and TRBJ1-6, with D possibly TRBD1 on 5 matching bases. This CDR3 spans 14 amino acids. Germline-derived CDR1 and CDR2 are MGHRA and YSYEKL. Trimming left V 0 bases short and J 10 bases short, with 10 bases between. In DNA, the CDR3 is TGCGCCAGCAGCCAAGAGCAGGGAGGCTCACCCCTCCACTTT. This codes for CASSQEQGGSPLHF.

V usage is TRBV28 and J usage is TRBJ2-5, with D perhaps matching TRBD1 or TRBD2 (6 bases each). The CDR3 runs to 16 residues. Germline loops: CDR1 MDHEN, CDR2 SYDVKM. Trimming cost V 11 bases and J 2 bases, with 24 bases left between them. The CDR3 DNA reads TGTGCCGTCCAAACCTTAGGGAGGAGGGGGCAAGAGACCCAGTACTTC. Translated, it gives CAVQTLGRRGQETQYF.

V usage is TRBV4-3 and J usage is TRBJ2-7; D perhaps matches TRBD2 (5 bases). Germline V gene data show CDR1 as LGHNA and CDR2 as YSLEER. Trimming left V 0 bases short and J 0 bases short, with 12 bases between. The CDR3 covers 16 residues. The CDR3 sequence: CASSQDWAAGSYEQYF. The CDR3 DNA reads TGCGCCAGCAGCCAAGATTGGGCCGCGGGCTCCTACGAGCAGTACTTC.

This chain joins TRBV6-5 and TRBJ2-7, with a weak D call TRBD2 (6 bases). Trimming removed 2 bases at V and 7 bases at J, with 15 bases between. The length of the CDR3 is 14 residues. Germline V lookup: CDR1 MNHEY, CDR2 SVGAGI. The CDR3 nucleotides read TGTGCCAGCAGTTACGCGGGGACCGGGAAAGAGCAGTACTTC. It translates to CASSYAGTGKEQYF.

V usage is TRBV27 and J usage is TRBJ2-3; D ambiguous. CDR3 length: 16 residues. Germline lookup yields CDR1 MNHEY and CDR2 SMNVEV (reference sequence). The germline V and J ends were trimmed by 6 bases and 2 bases, with 18 bases remaining between them. The CDR3: CASSFSYLADTDTQYF. In nucleotides, the CDR3 is TGTGCCAGCAGCTTTTCTTATCTGGCAGACACAGATACGCAGTATTTT.

V is TRBV27 and J is TRBJ1-5; no reliable D call. The CDR3 is made up of 14 amino acids. Between the trimmed V and J ends, which lost 3 bases and 7 bases, there was a span of 13 bases. CDR1 MNHEY and CDR2 SMNVEV come from the germline V gene (reference sequence). The CDR3 here is CASSFSGSGQPQHF. CDR3 nucleotides: TGTGCCAGCAGTTTTTCAGGATCGGGACAGCCCCAGCATTTT.

J is TRBJ1-4 and V is TRBV7-6, with D perhaps matching TRBD1 (5 bases). This CDR3 region has 15 residues. The V and J ends lost 4 bases and 8 bases respectively, with 17 bases between them. CDR1 and CDR2 from the germline V gene are SGHVS and FNYEAQ. CDR3 protein: CASSSTAFQSEKLFF. In DNA form, the CDR3 reads TGTGCCAGCAGCTCGACAGCTTTTCAGTCGGAAAAACTGTTTTTT.